This T cell receptor (beta chain) is from a study of OX40 agonist ivuxolimab in advanced cancers. Study details: Ivuxolimab, an agonist antibody against OX40 (CD134), was given to patients. Every 2 weeks, patients received ivuxolimab intravenously, dosed at 0.01 to 10 mg/kg. Every patient in dose escalation had hepatocellular carcinoma, melanoma, renal cell or head and neck cancer.

The assay was immunoSEQ multiplex PCR, and TCRdb's table has in-frame clones only and misses some. The repertoire holds around 100,000 clones, over 75% seen once, with roughly 0.15% in the top ten. Per the germline V gene, CDR1 is SGHTA and CDR2 is FQGTGA. V trimming: 2 bases; J trimming: 8 bases; junction bases outside the gene matches: 4. CDR3 size: 14 residues. The input for sequencing was CD4+ or CD8+ T cells sorted from blood, taken in a trial of the OX40 agonist ivuxolimab. The V gene is TRBV7-3, the J gene TRBJ2-1; 9 bases are a match to TRBD1. The receptor was isolated from an adult with an advanced solid tumor such as melanoma, head and neck, liver or kidney cancer. CDR3 nucleotide sequence: TGTGCCAGCAGCTTAGGGACAGGGAGCCATGAGCAGTTCTTC. It yields the protein CASSLGTGSHEQFF.